This T cell receptor beta chain was found in a study of cytomegalovirus exposure and HLA in healthy donors. Looking at the study overall: The 100 to 150 validation repertoires matched the 650 to 850 first-cohort repertoires in platform, a later analysis reported.

This clone was counted a single time. Its antigen remains unknown. Trimming took 2 bases from V and 4 from J, leaving 11 bases between them. The CDR3 extends over 14 amino acids. Germline V lookup: CDR1 SGHVS, CDR2 FNYEAQ. Here immunoSEQ multiplex PCR was the method, and the copy in TCRdb shows in-frame clones only, minus some. The sample yields roughly 58,000 clones, around nine tenths seen once. The study's findings and limits: Cytomegalovirus status was reportedly diagnosed by the classifier with high specificity and sensitivity. Researchers counted around 160 TCR beta chains as cytomegalovirus-associated.

The receptor's source is a man aged 18 to 29 in good health and CMV-seronegative. This sequence joins TRBV7-6 and TRBJ2-5, with a weak D call TRBD2 (5 bases). The sample consisted of PBMCs. CDR3 nucleotides: TGTGCCAGCAGCTTAATCTCTGCGGGAGAGACCCAGTACTTC. Encoded protein: CASSLISAGETQYF.